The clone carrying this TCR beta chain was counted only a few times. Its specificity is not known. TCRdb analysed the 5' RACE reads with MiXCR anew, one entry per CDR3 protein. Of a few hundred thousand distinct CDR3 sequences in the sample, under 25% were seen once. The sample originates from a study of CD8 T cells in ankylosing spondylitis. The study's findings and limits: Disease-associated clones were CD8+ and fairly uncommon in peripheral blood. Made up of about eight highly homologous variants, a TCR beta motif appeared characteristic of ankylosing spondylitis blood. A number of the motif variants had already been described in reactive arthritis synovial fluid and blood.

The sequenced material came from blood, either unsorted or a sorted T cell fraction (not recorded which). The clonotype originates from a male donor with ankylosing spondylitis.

In DNA form, the CDR3 reads TGTGCCAGCAGCCAAACGACACTTCCCTACAATGAGCAGTTCTTC. It is translated as CASSQTTLPYNEQFF. The chain links TRBV3-1 to TRBJ2-1, with no clear D. Germline V gene sequence: CDR1 LGHDT, CDR2 YNNKEL (reference sequence). Trimming shortened V by 2 bases and J by 2 bases, and 10 bases separated the two germline ends. The CDR3 contains 15 residues.